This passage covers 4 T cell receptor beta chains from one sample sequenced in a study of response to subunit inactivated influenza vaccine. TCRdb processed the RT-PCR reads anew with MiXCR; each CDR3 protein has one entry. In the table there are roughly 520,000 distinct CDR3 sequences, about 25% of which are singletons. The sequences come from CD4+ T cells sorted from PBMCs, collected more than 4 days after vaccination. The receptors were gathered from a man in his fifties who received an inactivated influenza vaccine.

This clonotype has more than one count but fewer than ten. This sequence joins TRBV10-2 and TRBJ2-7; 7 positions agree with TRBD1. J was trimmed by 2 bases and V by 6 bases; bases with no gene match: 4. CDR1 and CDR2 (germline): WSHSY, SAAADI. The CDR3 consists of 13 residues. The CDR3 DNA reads TGCGCCAGCAGGCAGGGGGTTGCCTACGAGCAGTACTTC. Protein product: CASRQGVAYEQYF.

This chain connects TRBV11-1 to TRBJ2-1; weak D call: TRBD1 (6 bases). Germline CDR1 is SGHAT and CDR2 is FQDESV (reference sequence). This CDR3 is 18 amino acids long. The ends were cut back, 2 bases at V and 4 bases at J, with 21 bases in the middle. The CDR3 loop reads CASSLQIQGWGVYNEQFF. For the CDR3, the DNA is TGTGCCAGCAGCTTACAGATACAGGGTTGGGGCGTGTACAATGAGCAGTTCTTC.

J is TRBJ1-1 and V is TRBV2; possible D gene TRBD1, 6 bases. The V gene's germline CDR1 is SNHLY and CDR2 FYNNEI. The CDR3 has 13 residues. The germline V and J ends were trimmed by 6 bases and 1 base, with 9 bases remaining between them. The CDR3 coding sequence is TGTGCCAGCAGGGGGGCGGCGAACACTGAAGCTTTCTTT. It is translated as CASRGAANTEAFF. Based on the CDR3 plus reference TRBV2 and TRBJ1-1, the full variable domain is EPEVTQTPSHQVTQMGQEVILRCVPISNHLYFYWYRQILGQKVEFLVSFYNNEISEKSEIFDDQFSVERPDGSNFTLKIRSTKLEDSAMYFCASRGAANTEAFFGQGTRLTVV.

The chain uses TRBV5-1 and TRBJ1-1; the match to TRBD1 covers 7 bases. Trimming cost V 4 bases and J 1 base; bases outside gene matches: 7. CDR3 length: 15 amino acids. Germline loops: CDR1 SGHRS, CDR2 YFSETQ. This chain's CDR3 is CASSVMGQTNTEAFF. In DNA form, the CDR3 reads TGCGCCAGCAGCGTAATGGGACAGACGAACACTGAAGCTTTCTTT.